These 10 T cell receptor beta chains originate from one sample sequenced in a study of patients and donors after allogeneic stem cell transplantation. TCRdb passed the RT-PCR reads through MiXCR, listing each CDR3 protein once. The sample has approximately 38,000 distinct CDR3 sequences; roughly 30% are singletons. Sequences were obtained from blood, either unsorted or a sorted T cell fraction (not recorded which). The receptors come from a human donor who was either an allogeneic HSCT recipient or a stem cell or donor lymphocyte infusion donor (not recorded which). It is not recorded whose cells these are; they may come from a transplant donor.

The V call is TRBV28, the J call TRBJ1-4; D remains ambiguous. The CDR3 contains 16 residues. CDR1 is MDHEN and CDR2 is SYDVKM in the germline V gene. Trimming left V 2 bases short and J 3 bases short, with 13 bases between. The CDR3 coding sequence is TGTGCCAGCAGTTTACCCCTATTGCCATCTAATGAAAAACTGTTTTTT. This sequence encodes CASSLPLLPSNEKLFF.

The chain links TRBV15 to TRBJ1-1; D remains unclear. Trimming cost V 7 bases and J 6 bases, with 15 bases left between them. The CDR3 spans 13 residues. Per the germline V gene, CDR1 is LNHNV and CDR2 is YYDKDF (reference sequence). The CDR3 protein is CATNRFVWAEAFF. CDR3 sequence (DNA): TGTGCCACCAACCGGTTCGTGTGGGCTGAAGCTTTCTTT.

This clonotype was counted only a few times. This chain connects TRBV20-1 to TRBJ1-3, with D possibly being TRBD1 (5 bases). Germline-derived CDR1 and CDR2 are DFQATT and SNEGSKA (reference sequence). There are 18 residues in the CDR3. V lost 2 bases, J lost 3 bases, and 23 bases lay in between. CDR3 in DNA: TGCAGTGCTAGATTCGATCGTTCAGGGACCTCTTATGGAAACACCATATATTTT. Its translation: CSARFDRSGTSYGNTIYF.

V is TRBV28 and J is TRBJ1-2; D is perhaps TRBD1 (6 bases). This CDR3 has 12 amino acids. V was shortened by 6 bases and J by 8 bases, with 13 bases between the two germline ends. The germline V gene has CDR1 MDHEN and CDR2 SYDVKM. CDR3 region: CASSLGGGGYTF. Written as DNA, the CDR3 is TGTGCCAGCAGCCTAGGGGGAGGCGGCTACACCTTC.

This clonotype showed up just a few times. The chain is built from TRBV6-2 or TRBV6-3 and TRBJ2-2, with 9 bases aligning to TRBD1. CDR1 and CDR2 (germline): MNHEY, SVGEGT. The CDR3 spans 15 residues. V shed 7 bases and J 4 bases; nucleotides not matched to a gene: 7. CDR3 in amino acids: CASTHRGLGTGELFF. Here the CDR3 DNA reads TGTGCCAGCACCCACAGGGGGCTCGGCACCGGGGAGCTGTTTTTT.

This clonotype was observed many times. This chain connects TRBV24-1 to TRBJ1-1; no clear D. This CDR3 comprises 16 residues. CDR1 and CDR2 from the germline V gene are KGHDR and SFDVKD. Trimming cost V 10 bases and J 0 bases, with 20 bases left between them. The CDR3 region has the DNA TGTGCCACAAGCGACAAGAGATATAGGGTGAACACTGAAGCTTTCTTT. It translates to CATSDKRYRVNTEAFF.

The chain's CDR3 is CASSFLAKTGELFF. The CDR3 nucleotides read TGTGCCAGTAGTTTCCTAGCCAAGACCGGGGAGCTGTTTTTT. J is TRBJ2-2 and V is TRBV19, with D perhaps matching TRBD2 (5 bases). Germline V lookup: CDR1 LNHDA, CDR2 SQIVND (reference sequence). This CDR3 contains 14 residues. The germline V and J ends were trimmed by 5 bases and 5 bases, with 12 bases remaining between them.

This clonotype was found a few times. V gene TRBV9 combines with J gene TRBJ2-3; D gene ambiguous. Germline CDR1 reads SGDLS; CDR2 reads YYNGEE. The CDR3 runs to 15 residues. V lost 1 base and J lost 5, with 14 bases in between. CDR3: CASSVSSSELDTQYF. CDR3 coding DNA: TGTGCCAGCAGCGTAAGTTCGAGTGAGTTAGATACGCAGTATTTT.

A single count supports this clonotype. The gene calls are TRBV6-5 and TRBJ2-1, with D hard to call. V lost 3 bases and J lost 8, with 14 bases in between. The length of the CDR3 is 14 residues. The germline CDR1 and CDR2 sequences are MNHEY and SVGAGI. The CDR3 loop reads CASSYFGHRDEQFF. In DNA, the CDR3 is TGTGCCAGCAGTTATTTTGGTCATAGGGATGAGCAGTTCTTC.

There are a few counts of this clonotype. The chain employs TRBV20-1 and TRBJ1-1; TRBD1 matches 9 bases. CDR1 is DFQATT and CDR2 is SNEGSKA in the germline V gene (reference sequence). The CDR3 has 16 residues. After removal of 0 bases from V and 6 bases from J, the junction contained 11 bases not matched to a gene. CDR3 in DNA: TGCAGTGCTAGAGATTGGGCTCGGACAGGGGTCCCTGAAGCTTTCTTT. Protein product: CSARDWARTGVPEAFF.